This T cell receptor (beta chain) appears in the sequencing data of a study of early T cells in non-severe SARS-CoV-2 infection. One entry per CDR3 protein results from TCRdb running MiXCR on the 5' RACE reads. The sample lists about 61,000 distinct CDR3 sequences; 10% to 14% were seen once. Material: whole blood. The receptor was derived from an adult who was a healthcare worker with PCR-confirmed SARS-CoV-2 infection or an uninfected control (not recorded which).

CDR3 sequence (DNA): TGTGCCAGCAGCTTAGACCGGACCCCTTCTGGGGCCAACGTCCTGACTTTC. This translates into CASSLDRTPSGANVLTF. The chain is built from TRBV7-9 and TRBJ2-6; no reliable D call. V lost 1 base, J lost 1 base, and 11 bases lay in between. CDR3 size: 17 residues. Germline V CDR1 and CDR2: SEHNR, FQNEAQ (reference sequence).